The T cell receptor beta chain described here comes from a study of cytomegalovirus exposure and HLA in healthy donors. In the PCR, 60 Vbeta and 13 Jbeta primers were used. Sequencing used immunoSEQ multiplex PCR; TCRdb keeps in-frame clones, though not all of them. Of about 180,000 clones in the sample, more than 65% were seen once. The sample was PBMCs. This TCR came from a girl aged 2 to 10 in good health and CMV-seropositive.

The CDR3 spells CSVETEQGKADTQYF. The CDR3 nucleotides are TGCAGCGTTGAAACCGAGCAGGGTAAAGCAGATACGCAGTATTTT. The chain combines TRBV29-1 with TRBJ2-3; tentative D call: TRBD1 (5 bases). V lost 2 bases and J lost 4, with 16 bases in between. CDR3 length: 15 residues. Looked up from germline, CDR1 is SQVTM and CDR2 is ANQGSEA.